This T cell receptor (beta chain) was identified in a study of T cell responses to AZD1222 COVID-19 vaccine. Study-level points and caveats: Donors were chiefly white British, with a greater number of females, and clonal diversity was perhaps underestimated. Elevations in Spike-specific TCR breadth and depth followed administration of two AZD1222 doses.

Germline V gene sequence: CDR1 SGHRS, CDR2 YFSETQ. After removal of 1 base from V and 6 bases from J, the junction contained 3 bases not matched to a gene. The CDR3 sequence is 15 residues long. Measured with immunoSEQ multiplex PCR; TCRdb has only the in-frame clones, and not every one. The sample has approximately 67,000 clones, roughly 90% seen once; the top ten hold about 2.4%. As regards this clone: Its specificity is not known.

This specimen consisted of peripheral blood, obtained on day 0 of AZD1222 vaccination. The source is an adult in good health. The chain links TRBV5-1 to TRBJ1-4; TRBD1 matches at 10 bases. CDR3 amino acids: CASSLRGQGDEKLFF. The CDR3 bases are TGCGCCAGCAGCTTGAGAGGACAGGGGGATGAAAAACTGTTTTTT.